Included here is one T cell receptor (beta chain) sequence, with context. Its antigen remains unidentified. The CDR3 totals 15 residues. CDR1 and CDR2 (germline): MDHEN, SYDVKM. The V end lost 2 bases, the J end lost 1 base, and 9 bases lay between the germline ends. The data belong to a study of shared clonotypes between healthy human individuals. The study, taken as a whole, reports: Generation of non-shared clonotypes was less probable than generation of clonotypes shared by all four donors. Among a few donors, approximately 4.6% of naive CD4 clonotypes were found in common. What naive subsets generally showed was a larger estimated richness than memory subsets showed.

Profiling relied on immunoSEQ multiplex PCR, and the TCRdb table lists in-frame clones only, not all of them. Among hundreds of thousands of clones, 55% to 85% were seen once, and the ten largest hold under 2%. Division of CD4+ cells produced a CD45RA+ naive subset and a CD45RA-negative memory subset. This clonotype was obtained from a woman in her 30s in good health. The V call is TRBV28, the J call TRBJ1-5, with D possibly TRBD1 on 6 matching bases. The specimen sequenced was memory CD4+ T cells sorted from blood. Described subset: CD45RA-negative fraction. CDR3 sequence (DNA): TGTGCCAGCAGTTTAGGACAGCTAAGCAATCAGCCCCAGCATTTT. Protein: CASSLGQLSNQPQHF.